These 10 T cell receptor beta chains were sequenced from one sample in a study of glioma-infiltrating T cells. Amplification of TCR alpha and beta CDR3 regions from RNA used iRepertoire nested multiplex PCR. Each CDR3 protein gets one entry after TCRdb re-called the multiplex PCR reads with MiXCR. The table has fewer than 200,000 distinct CDR3 sequences, roughly 32% seen once. Sequencing was performed on glioma tissue, nonneoplastic brain tissue, or PBMCs (not recorded which). Receptor source: a human donor with low-grade glioma or glioblastoma, undergoing nonglioma brain surgery, or in good health (not recorded which).

About this clonotype: A read error may be the cause here, since a much bigger clone is one base away. V is TRBV19 and J is TRBJ1-1; the D gene is possibly TRBD1 (5 bases). Germline V gene sequence: CDR1 LNHDA, CDR2 SQIVND (reference sequence). This CDR3 has 13 residues. Here the CDR3 reads CAISIRGVTEAFF. In DNA form, the CDR3 reads TGTGCCATTAGTATCAGAGGGGTCACTGAAGCTTTCTTT.

This clonotype was seen many times. V is TRBV12-3 or TRBV12-4 and J is TRBJ2-7; 13 bases align to TRBD2. This CDR3 spans 15 amino acids. With 4 bases clipped from V and 5 bases from J, the junction kept 5 bases outside the gene matches. In nucleotides, the CDR3 is TGTGCCAGCAGTTCACCCGGGACTAGCGGGGACGAGCAGTACTTC. Translating gives CASSSPGTSGDEQYF.

CDR3 sequence reads: CASSLDHRGPKAYEQYF. CDR3 bases: TGTGCCAGCAGCTTAGATCACAGGGGTCCGAAGGCCTACGAGCAGTACTTC. This sequence joins TRBV7-9 and TRBJ2-7, with 7 bases lining up with TRBD1. V lost 1 base and J lost 2; bases outside the gene matches: 11. CDR3 length equals 17 residues. Looked up from germline, CDR1 is SEHNR and CDR2 is FQNEAQ (reference sequence).

This clonotype has ten or more counts. The V gene is TRBV7-8, the J gene TRBJ2-1; 16 bases align to TRBD2. Unmatched junction bases numbered 2, after V lost 5 bases and J lost 1 base. The germline V gene has CDR1 SGHVS and CDR2 FQNEAQ. CDR3 length: 17 residues. The CDR3 loop is CASSPGLAGGSYNEQFF. CDR3 nucleotides: TGTGCCAGCAGCCCGGGACTAGCGGGAGGGTCCTACAATGAGCAGTTCTTC.

There are many counts of this clonotype. The V gene is TRBV6-2 or TRBV6-3, the J gene TRBJ1-4; 9 bases are shared with TRBD1. Unmatched junction bases numbered 4, after V lost 5 bases and J lost 0 bases. The CDR3 runs 16 residues. CDR1 MNHEY and CDR2 SVGEGT come from the germline V gene. The CDR3 DNA sequence: TGTGCCAGCAGTACGGGACAGGGAGCAACTAATGAAAAACTGTTTTTT. Amino acid sequence: CASSTGQGATNEKLFF.

As regards this clonotype: A much larger clone sits a single nucleotide away, making a read error possible. This chain connects TRBV27 to TRBJ1-5; D not resolved. Germline-derived CDR1 and CDR2 are MNHEY and SMNVEV (reference sequence). The CDR3 totals 16 residues. The germline V and J ends were trimmed by 7 bases and 2 bases, with 18 bases remaining between them. The CDR3 spells CASTGVVPAGNQPQHF. DNA for the CDR3: TGTGCCAGCACGGGAGTGGTCCCCGCGGGCAATCAGCCCCAGCATTTT.

The sample holds a few counts of this clonotype. This rearrangement joins TRBV29-1 to TRBJ1-2; D may be TRBD1 (6 bases). The V gene lost 6 bases and the J gene lost 5 bases, with 19 bases spanning the gap. CDR1 SQVTM and CDR2 ANQGSEA come from the germline V gene. This CDR3 contains 14 residues. The CDR3: CSVATTGGLYGYTF. In DNA, the CDR3 is TGCAGCGTGGCCACGACAGGCGGGCTATATGGCTACACCTTC. Full variable domain (remainder filled in from reference TRBV29-1 and TRBJ1-2): SAVISQKPSRDICQRGTSLTIQCQVDSQVTMMFWYRQQPGQSLTLIATANQGSEATYESGFVIDKFPISRPNLTFSTLTVSNMSPEDSSIYLCSVATTGGLYGYTFGSGTRLTVV.

This clonotype was seen at least ten times. J is TRBJ2-1 and V is TRBV11-2, with D maybe TRBD2 (6 bases). Germline V gene lookup returns CDR1 SGHAT and CDR2 FQNNGV. V was pared by 5 bases and J by 1 base, with 18 bases between. This CDR3 is 17 amino acids long. The DNA of the CDR3 is TGTGCCAGCAGCCCCTATAGAGGGAGGACTTCCTACAATGAGCAGTTCTTC. Translation: CASSPYRGRTSYNEQFF.

This clonotype was seen only once. A read error may be the cause here, since a much bigger clone is one base away. This chain uses TRBV4-1 with TRBJ1-6; no clear D. The CDR3 totals 15 residues. CDR1 is MGHRA, CDR2 YSYEKL, per germline. Here the CDR3 reads CASSKERAYNSPLHF. CDR3 nucleotide sequence: TGCGCCAGCAGCAAAGAGAGGGCTTATAATTCACCCCTCCACTTT.

This clonotype occurred many times. J is TRBJ1-1 and V is TRBV6-6; no clear D gene. Germline-derived CDR1 and CDR2 are MNHNY and SVGAGI (reference sequence). Trimming stripped 2 bases from V and 11 bases from J, with 15 bases between. There are 13 residues in the CDR3. CDR3 nucleotides: TGTGCCAGCAGTTACGATGAAACCTCGGACGCTTTCTTT. It is translated as CASSYDETSDAFF.